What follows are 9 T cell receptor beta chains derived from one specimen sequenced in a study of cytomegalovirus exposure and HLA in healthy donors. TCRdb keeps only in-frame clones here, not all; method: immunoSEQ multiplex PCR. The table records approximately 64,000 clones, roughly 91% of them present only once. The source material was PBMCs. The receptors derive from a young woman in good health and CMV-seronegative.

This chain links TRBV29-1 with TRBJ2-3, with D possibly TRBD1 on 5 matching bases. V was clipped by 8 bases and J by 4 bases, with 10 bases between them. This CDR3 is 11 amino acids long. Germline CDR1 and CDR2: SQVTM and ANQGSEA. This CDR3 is CSQGNADTQYF. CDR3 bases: TGCAGCCAGGGTAACGCAGATACGCAGTATTTT.

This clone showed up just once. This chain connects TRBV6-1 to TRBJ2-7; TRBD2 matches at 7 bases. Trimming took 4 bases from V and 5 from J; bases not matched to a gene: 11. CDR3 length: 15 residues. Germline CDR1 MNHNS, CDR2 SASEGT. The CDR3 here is CASSAPGLRNDEQYF. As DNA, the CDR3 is TGTGCCAGCAGTGCACCGGGACTAAGAAACGACGAGCAGTACTTC.

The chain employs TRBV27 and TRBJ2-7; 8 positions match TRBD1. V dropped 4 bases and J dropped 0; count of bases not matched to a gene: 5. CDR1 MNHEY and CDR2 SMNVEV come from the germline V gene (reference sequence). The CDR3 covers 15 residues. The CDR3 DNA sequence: TGTGCCAGCAGTTCAACAGGGGGTATCTCCTACGAGCAGTACTTC. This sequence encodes CASSSTGGISYEQYF.

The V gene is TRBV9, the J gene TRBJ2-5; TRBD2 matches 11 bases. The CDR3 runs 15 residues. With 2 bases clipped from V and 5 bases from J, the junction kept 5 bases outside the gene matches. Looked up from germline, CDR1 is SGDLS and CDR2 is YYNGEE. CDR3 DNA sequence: TGTGCCAGCAGCGTCATAGCGGGGGGGCCCGAGACCCAGTACTTC. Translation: CASSVIAGGPETQYF.

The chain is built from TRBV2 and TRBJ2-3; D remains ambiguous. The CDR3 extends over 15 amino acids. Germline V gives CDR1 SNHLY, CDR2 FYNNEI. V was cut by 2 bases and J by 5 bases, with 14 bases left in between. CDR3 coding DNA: TGTGCCAGCAGTGAACTCCAGGCCCTGGGAGATACGCAGTATTTT. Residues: CASSELQALGDTQYF.

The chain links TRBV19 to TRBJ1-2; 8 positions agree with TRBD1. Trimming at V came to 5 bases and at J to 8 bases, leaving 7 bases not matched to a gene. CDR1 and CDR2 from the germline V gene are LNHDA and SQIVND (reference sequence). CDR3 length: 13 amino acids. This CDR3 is CASSARTGQGYTF. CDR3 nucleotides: TGTGCCAGTAGTGCCCGGACAGGGCAGGGCTACACCTTC.

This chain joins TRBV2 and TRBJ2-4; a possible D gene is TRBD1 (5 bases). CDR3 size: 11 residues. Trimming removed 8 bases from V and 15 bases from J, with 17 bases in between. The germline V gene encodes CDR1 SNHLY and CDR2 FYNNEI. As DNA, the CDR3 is TGTGCCAGCCGATCCAGGGTAATGGGGTACTTC. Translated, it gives CASRSRVMGYF.

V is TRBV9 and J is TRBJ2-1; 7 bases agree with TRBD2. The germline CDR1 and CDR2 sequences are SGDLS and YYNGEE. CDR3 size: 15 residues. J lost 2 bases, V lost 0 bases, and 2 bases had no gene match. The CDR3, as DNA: TGTGCCAGCAGCGTAGACGGGAGGCCCTACAATGAGCAGTTCTTC. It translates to CASSVDGRPYNEQFF. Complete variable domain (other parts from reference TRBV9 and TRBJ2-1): DSGVTQTPKHLITATGQRVTLRCSPRSGDLSVYWYQQSLDQGLQFLIQYYNGEERAKGNILERFSAQQFPDLHSELNLSSLELGDSALYFCASSVDGRPYNEQFFGPGTRLTVL.

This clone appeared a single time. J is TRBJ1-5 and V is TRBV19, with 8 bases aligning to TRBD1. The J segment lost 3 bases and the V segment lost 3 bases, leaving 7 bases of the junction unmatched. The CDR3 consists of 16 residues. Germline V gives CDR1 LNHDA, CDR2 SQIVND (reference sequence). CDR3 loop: CASSIVQGASNQPQHF. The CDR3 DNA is TGTGCCAGTAGTATCGTCCAGGGGGCTTCCAATCAGCCCCAGCATTTT.